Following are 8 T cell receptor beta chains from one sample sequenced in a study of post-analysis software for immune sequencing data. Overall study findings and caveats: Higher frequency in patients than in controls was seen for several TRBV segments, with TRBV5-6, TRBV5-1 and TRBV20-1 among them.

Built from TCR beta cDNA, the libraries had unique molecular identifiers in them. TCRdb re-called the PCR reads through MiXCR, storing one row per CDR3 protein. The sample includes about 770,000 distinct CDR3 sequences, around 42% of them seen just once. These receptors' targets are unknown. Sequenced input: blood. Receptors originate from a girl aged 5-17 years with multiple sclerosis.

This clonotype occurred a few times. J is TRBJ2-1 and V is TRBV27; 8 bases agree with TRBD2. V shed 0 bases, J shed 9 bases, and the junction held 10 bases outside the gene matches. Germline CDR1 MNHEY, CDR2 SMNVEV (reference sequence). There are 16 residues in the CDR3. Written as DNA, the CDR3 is TGTGCCAGCAGTTTATCGGCGGACGGGAGGGCCACTGAGCAGTTCTTC. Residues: CASSLSADGRATEQFF.

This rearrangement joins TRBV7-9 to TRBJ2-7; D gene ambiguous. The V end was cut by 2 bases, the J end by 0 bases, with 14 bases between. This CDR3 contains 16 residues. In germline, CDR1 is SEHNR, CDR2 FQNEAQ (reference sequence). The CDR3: CASSLPPKTISYEQYF. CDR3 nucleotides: TGTGCCAGCAGCTTACCCCCTAAAACAATCTCCTACGAGCAGTACTTC.

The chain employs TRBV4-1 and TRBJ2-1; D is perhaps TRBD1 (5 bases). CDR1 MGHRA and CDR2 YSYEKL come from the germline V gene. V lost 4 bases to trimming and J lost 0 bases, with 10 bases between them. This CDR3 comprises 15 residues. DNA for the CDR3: TGCGCCAGCAGCCCGGACATACCCTCCTACAATGAGCAGTTCTTC. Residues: CASSPDIPSYNEQFF.

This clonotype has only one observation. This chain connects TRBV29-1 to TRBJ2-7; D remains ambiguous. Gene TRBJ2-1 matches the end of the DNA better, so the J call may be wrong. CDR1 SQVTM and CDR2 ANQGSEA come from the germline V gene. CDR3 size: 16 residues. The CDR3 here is CSVVARAAPWGSEQFF. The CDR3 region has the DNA TGCAGCGTTGTGGCCCGGGCGGCGCCCTGGGGTAGTGAGCAGTTCTTC.

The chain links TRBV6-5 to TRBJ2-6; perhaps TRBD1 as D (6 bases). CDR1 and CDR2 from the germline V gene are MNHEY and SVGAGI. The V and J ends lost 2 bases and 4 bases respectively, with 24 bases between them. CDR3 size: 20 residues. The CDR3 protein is CASSYRTPGAARVGANVLTF. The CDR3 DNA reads TGTGCCAGCAGTTACAGGACACCAGGGGCGGCCCGGGTAGGGGCCAACGTCCTGACTTTC.

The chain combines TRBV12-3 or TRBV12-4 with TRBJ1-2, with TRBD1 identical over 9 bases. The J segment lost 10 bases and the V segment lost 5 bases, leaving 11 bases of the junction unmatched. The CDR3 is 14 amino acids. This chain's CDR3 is CASSLFQTGGSYTF. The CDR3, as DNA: TGTGCCAGCAGTCTATTCCAGACAGGGGGTTCCTACACCTTC.

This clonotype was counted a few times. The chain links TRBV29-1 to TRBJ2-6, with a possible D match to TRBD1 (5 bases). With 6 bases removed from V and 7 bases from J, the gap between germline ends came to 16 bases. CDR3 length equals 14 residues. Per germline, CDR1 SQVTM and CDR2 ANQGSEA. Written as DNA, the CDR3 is TGCAGCGTCGCAGGGATAGGGAACGCCAACGTCCTGACTTTC. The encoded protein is CSVAGIGNANVLTF.

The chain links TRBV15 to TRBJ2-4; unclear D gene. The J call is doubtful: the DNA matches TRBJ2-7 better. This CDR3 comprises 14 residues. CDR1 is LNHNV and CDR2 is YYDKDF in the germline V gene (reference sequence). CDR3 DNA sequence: TGTGCCACCAGCAGAGACAGGAAGCCGACCGAGCAGTACTTC. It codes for CATSRDRKPTEQYF.